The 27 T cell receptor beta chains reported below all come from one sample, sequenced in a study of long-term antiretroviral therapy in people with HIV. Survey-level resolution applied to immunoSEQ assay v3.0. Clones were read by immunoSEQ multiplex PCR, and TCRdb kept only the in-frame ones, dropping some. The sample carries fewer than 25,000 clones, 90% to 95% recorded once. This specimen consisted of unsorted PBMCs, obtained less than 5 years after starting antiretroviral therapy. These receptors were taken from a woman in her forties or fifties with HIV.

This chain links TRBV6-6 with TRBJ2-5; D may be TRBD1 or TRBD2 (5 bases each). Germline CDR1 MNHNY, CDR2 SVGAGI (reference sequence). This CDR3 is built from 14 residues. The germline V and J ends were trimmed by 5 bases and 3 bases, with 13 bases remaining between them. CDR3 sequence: CASSPAGTEETQYF. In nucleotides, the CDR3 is TGTGCCAGCAGTCCTGCCGGGACCGAAGAGACCCAGTACTTC.

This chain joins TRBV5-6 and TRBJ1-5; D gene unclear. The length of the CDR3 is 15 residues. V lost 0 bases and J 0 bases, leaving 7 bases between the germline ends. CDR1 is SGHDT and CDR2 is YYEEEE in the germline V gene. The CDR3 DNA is TGTGCCAGCAGCTTGGGGGCAGTTAGCAATCAGCCCCAGCATTTT. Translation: CASSLGAVSNQPQHF.

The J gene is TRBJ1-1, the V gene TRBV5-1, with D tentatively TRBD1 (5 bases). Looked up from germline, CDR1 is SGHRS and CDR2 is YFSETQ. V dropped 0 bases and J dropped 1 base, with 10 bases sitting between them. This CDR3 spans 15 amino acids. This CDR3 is CASSLAGTENTEAFF. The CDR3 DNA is TGCGCCAGCAGCTTGGCCGGGACGGAGAACACTGAAGCTTTCTTT. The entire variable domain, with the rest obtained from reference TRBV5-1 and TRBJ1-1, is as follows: KAGVTQTPRYLIKTRGQQVTLSCSPISGHRSVSWYQQTPGQGLQFLFEYFSETQRNKGNFPGRFSGRQFSNSRSEMNVSTLELGDSALYLCASSLAGTENTEAFFGQGTRLTVV.

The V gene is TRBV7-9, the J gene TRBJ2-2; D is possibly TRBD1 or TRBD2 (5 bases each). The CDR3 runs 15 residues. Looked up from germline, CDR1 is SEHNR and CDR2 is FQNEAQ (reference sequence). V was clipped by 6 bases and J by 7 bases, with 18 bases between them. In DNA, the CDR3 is TGTGCCAGCAGTACCACAGGAGCGGCGTTCGGGGAGCTGTTTTTT. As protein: CASSTTGAAFGELFF.

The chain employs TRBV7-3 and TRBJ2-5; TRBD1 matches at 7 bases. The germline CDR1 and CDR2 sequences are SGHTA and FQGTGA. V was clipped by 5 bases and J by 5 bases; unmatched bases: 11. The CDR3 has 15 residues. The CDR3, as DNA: TGTGCCAGCAGCCGACAGGGATTGGGGGTGGAGACCCAGTACTTC. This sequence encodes CASSRQGLGVETQYF.

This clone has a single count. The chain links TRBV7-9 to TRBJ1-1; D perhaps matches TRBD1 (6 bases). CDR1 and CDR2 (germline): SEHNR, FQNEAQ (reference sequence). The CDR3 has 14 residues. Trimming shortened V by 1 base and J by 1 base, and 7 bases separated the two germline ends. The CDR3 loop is CASSLGTANTEAFF. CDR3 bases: TGTGCCAGCAGCTTAGGGACAGCGAACACTGAAGCTTTCTTT.

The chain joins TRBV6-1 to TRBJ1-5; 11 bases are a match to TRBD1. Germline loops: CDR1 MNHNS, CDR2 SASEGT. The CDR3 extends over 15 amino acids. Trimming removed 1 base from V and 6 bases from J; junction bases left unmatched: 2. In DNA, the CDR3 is TGTGCCAGCAGTGAAGGGACAGGGGGCGTTCAGCCCCAGCATTTT. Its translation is CASSEGTGGVQPQHF.

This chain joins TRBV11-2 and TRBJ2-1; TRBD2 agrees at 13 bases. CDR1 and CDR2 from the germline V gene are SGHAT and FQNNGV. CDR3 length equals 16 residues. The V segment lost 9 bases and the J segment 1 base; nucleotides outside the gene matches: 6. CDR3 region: CASGGLAGVSYNEQFF. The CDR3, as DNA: TGTGCCAGTGGCGGACTAGCGGGAGTGTCCTACAATGAGCAGTTCTTC. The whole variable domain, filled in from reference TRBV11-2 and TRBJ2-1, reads EAGVAQSPRYKIIEKRQSVAFWCNPISGHATLYWYQQILGQGPKLLIQFQNNGVVDDSQLPKDRFSAERLKGVDSTLKIQPAKLEDSAVYLCASGGLAGVSYNEQFFGPGTRLTVL.

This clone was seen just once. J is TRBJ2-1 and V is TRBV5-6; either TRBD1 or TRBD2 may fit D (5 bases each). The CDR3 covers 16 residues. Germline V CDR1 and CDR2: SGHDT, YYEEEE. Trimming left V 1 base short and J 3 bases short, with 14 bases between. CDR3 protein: CASSLYGGRNYNEQFF. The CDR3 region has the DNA TGTGCCAGCAGCTTGTATGGGGGACGGAACTACAATGAGCAGTTCTTC.

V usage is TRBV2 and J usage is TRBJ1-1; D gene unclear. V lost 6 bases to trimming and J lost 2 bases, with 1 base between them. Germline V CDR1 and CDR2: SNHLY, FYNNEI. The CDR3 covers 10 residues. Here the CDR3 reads CASRNTEAFF. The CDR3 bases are TGTGCCAGCAGAAACACTGAAGCTTTCTTT.

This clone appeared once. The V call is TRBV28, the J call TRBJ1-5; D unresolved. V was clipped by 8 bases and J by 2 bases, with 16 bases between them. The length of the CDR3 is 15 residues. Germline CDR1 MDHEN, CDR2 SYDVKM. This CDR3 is CASSVQGSGNQPQHF. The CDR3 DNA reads TGTGCCAGCTCCGTCCAAGGGTCCGGCAATCAGCCCCAGCATTTT.

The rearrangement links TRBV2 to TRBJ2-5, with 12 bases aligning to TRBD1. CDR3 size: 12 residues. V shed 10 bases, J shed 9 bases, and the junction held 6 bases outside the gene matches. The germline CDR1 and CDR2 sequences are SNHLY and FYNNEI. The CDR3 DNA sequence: TGTGCCACGGAGGGACAGGGGGCGGCCCAGTACTTC. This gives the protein CATEGQGAAQYF. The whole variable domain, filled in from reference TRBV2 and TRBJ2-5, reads EPEVTQTPSHQVTQMGQEVILRCVPISNHLYFYWYRQILGQKVEFLVSFYNNEISEKSEIFDDQFSVERPDGSNFTLKIRSTKLEDSAMYFCATEGQGAAQYFGPGTRLLVL.

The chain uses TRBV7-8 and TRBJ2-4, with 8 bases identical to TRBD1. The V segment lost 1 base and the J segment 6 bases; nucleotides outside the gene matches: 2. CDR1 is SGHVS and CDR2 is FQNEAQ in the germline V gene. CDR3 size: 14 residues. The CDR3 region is CASSLGDRGNIQYF. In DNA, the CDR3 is TGTGCCAGCAGCTTAGGTGACAGGGGAAACATTCAGTACTTC.

The CDR3 is CASSPPTGRGNQPQHF. The CDR3 region has the DNA TGTGCCAGCTCACCACCAACCGGCAGGGGCAATCAGCCCCAGCATTTT. The chain uses TRBV18 and TRBJ1-5; TRBD1 might be the D (5 bases). CDR3 length equals 16 residues. Germline V gene sequence: CDR1 KGHSH, CDR2 LQKENI. V lost 0 bases and J lost 2, with 11 bases in between.

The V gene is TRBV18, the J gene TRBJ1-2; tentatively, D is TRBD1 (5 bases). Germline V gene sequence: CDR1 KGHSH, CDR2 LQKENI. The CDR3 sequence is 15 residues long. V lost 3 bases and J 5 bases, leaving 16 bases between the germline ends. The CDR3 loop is CASSPPGTAGYGYTF. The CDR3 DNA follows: TGTGCCAGCTCACCCCCCGGGACCGCTGGGTATGGCTACACCTTC.

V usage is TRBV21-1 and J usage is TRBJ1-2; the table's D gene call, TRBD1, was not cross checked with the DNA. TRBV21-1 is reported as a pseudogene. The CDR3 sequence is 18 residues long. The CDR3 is CASYPVGQKKKANYGYTF. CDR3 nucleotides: TGTGCCAGCTACCCGGTAGGACAGAAAAAAAAAGCTAACTATGGCTACACCTTC.

In nucleotides, the CDR3 is TGCGCCAGCAGCTTGGGAAAGGGACAGAAATTCGTCTATGGCTACACCTTC. Translated: CASSLGKGQKFVYGYTF. V and J are TRBV5-1 and TRBJ1-2; 7 bases fit TRBD1. Germline V gene data show CDR1 as SGHRS and CDR2 as YFSETQ. CDR3 length: 17 residues. J gave up 4 bases and V 0 bases, and 12 bases lay outside the gene matches.

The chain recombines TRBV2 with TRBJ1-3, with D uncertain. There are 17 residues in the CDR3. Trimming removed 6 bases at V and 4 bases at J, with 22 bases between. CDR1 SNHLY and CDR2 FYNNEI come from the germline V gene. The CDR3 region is CASSPTRAKGLGNTIYF. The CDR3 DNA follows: TGTGCCAGCAGCCCTACCCGAGCCAAAGGGCTAGGAAACACCATATATTTT.

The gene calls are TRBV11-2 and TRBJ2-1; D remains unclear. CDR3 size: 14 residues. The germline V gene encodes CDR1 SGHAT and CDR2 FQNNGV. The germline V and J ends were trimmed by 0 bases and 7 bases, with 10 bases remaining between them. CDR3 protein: CASSLDVGINEQFF. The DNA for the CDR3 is TGTGCCAGCAGCTTAGACGTCGGAATTAATGAGCAGTTCTTC.

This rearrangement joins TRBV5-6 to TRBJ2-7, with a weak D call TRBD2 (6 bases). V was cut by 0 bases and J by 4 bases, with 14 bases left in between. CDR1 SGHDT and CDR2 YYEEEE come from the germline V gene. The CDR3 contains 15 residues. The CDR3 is CASSLAGREVYEQYF. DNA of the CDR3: TGTGCCAGCAGCTTGGCCGGCAGGGAGGTGTACGAGCAGTACTTC.

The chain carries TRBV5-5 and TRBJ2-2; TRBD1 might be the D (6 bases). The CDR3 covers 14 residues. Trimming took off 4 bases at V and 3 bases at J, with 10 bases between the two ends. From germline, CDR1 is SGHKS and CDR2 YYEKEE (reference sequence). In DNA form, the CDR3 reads TGTGCCAGCAGCCCCCGACAGGACACCGGGGAGCTGTTTTTT. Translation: CASSPRQDTGELFF.

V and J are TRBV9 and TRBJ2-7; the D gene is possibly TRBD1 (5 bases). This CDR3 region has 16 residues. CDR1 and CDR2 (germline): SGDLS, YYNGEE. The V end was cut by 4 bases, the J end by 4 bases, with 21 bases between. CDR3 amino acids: CASSPSHKTAPYEQYF. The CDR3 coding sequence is TGTGCCAGCAGCCCATCCCATAAGACAGCTCCTTACGAGCAGTACTTC.

The CDR3 loop is CASSVARSTGGETQYF. The CDR3 DNA sequence: TGTGCCAGCAGCGTAGCTCGGTCGACAGGGGGAGAGACCCAGTACTTC. The gene calls are TRBV9 and TRBJ2-5; 9 bases are shared with TRBD1. Germline CDR1 is SGDLS and CDR2 is YYNGEE. J gave up 4 bases and V 0 bases, and 7 bases lay outside the gene matches. There are 16 residues in the CDR3.

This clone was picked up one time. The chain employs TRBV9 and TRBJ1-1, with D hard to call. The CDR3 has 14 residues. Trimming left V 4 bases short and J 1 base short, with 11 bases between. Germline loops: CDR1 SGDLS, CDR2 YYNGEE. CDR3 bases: TGTGCCAGCAGCCCTTTAATTGGGAACACTGAAGCTTTCTTT. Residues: CASSPLIGNTEAFF.

This chain's CDR3 is CASTPGMNTEAFF. The CDR3 nucleotides read TGCGCCAGCACCCCGGGGATGAACACTGAAGCTTTCTTT. This chain uses TRBV5-1 with TRBJ1-1; D gene ambiguous. CDR3 length: 13 amino acids. Germline lookup yields CDR1 SGHRS and CDR2 YFSETQ. V was pared by 6 bases and J by 0 bases, with 9 bases between.

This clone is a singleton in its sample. CDR3 loop: CASSDGLAGGHASSGANVLTF. CDR3 sequence (DNA): TGCGCCAGCAGCGACGGACTAGCGGGAGGTCATGCGAGCTCTGGGGCCAACGTCCTGACTTTC. The rearrangement uses TRBV5-1 and TRBJ2-6; 14 bases are a match to TRBD2. This CDR3 is 21 amino acids long. The J segment lost 0 bases and the V segment lost 4 bases, leaving 12 bases of the junction unmatched. Germline V gives CDR1 SGHRS, CDR2 YFSETQ. Combining the CDR3 with reference TRBV5-1 and TRBJ2-6 gives the whole variable domain KAGVTQTPRYLIKTRGQQVTLSCSPISGHRSVSWYQQTPGQGLQFLFEYFSETQRNKGNFPGRFSGRQFSNSRSEMNVSTLELGDSALYLCASSDGLAGGHASSGANVLTFGAGSRLTVL.

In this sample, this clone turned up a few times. CDR3 sequence reads: CASSASRTGSTGELFF. In DNA, the CDR3 is TGTGCCAGCAGCGCCTCCCGGACAGGCAGCACCGGGGAGCTGTTTTTT. This chain links TRBV9 with TRBJ2-2, with 7 bases matching TRBD1. V gave up 3 bases and J gave up 4 bases; unmatched junction bases: 9. Germline values: CDR1 SGDLS, CDR2 YYNGEE. The CDR3 covers 16 residues.